This is a list of T cell receptor beta chains from one sample in a study of blood T cells in healthy people across ages. TCRdb reprocessed the 5' RACE reads via MiXCR and lists one record per CDR3 protein. The sample consists of 890,000 or so distinct CDR3 sequences, 62% of them appearing once. Sequenced: blood. The receptors shown here come from a man under 40 in good health. Both conserved end residues are part of each CDR3. D genes are given only for firm matches. Some rows mark clone size as missing; the rest say once, few, many or name a class of expanded clone.

v_gene	abundance	len	j_gene	d_gene	CDR3nt	CDR3aa
TRBV29-1	NA	13	TRBJ1-2	NA	TGCAGCGTGCCAACAGGGTTTGACTATGGCTACACCTTC	CSVPTGFDYGYTF
TRBV9	NA	13	TRBJ1-1	TRBD1	TGTGCCAGCAGCGTGGGGACAGGGAGGGGAGCTTTCTTT	CASSVGTGRGAFF
TRBV3-1	NA	12	TRBJ1-1	NA	TGTGCCAGCAGCCCCGTCAGGGGAGAAGCTTTCTTT	CASSPVRGEAFF
TRBV20-1	NA	15	TRBJ2-7	TRBD2	TGCAGTGCTAGAGATCCCAGCGGGGGGTACTACGAGCAGTACTTC	CSARDPSGGYYEQYF
TRBV5-8	NA	14	TRBJ2-7	NA	TGTGCCAGCAGCTTGGGGGGGCGCGTTGGCGAGCAGTACTTC	CASSLGGRVGEQYF
TRBV28	NA	12	TRBJ1-2	TRBD1	TGTGCCAGCAGACGACAGGGATCCGGCTACACCTTC	CASRRQGSGYTF
TRBV20-1	NA	15	TRBJ1-5	NA	TGCAGTGCTAGAGAGGGTCCCGGGGGCAATCAGCCCCAGCATTTT	CSAREGPGGNQPQHF
TRBV6-5	NA	16	TRBJ2-1	NA	TGTGCCAGCAGGACACTTTCAGGGGAAGCCTACAATGAGCAGTTCTTC	CASRTLSGEAYNEQFF
TRBV5-6	NA	16	TRBJ1-4	NA	TGTGCCAGCAGCTTGGTCCGCGCAGGGATAAATGAAAAACTGTTTTTT	CASSLVRAGINEKLFF
TRBV12-3/TRBV12-4	NA	16	TRBJ2-5	TRBD1	TGTGCCAGCAGTTTAGCGGGACAGGGAAATCAAGAGACCCAGTACTTC	CASSLAGQGNQETQYF
TRBV15	NA	14	TRBJ2-1	NA	TGTGCCACCAGCAGCGAGGAGGTTTTGAATGAGCAGTTCTTC	CATSSEEVLNEQFF
TRBV4-3	NA	17	TRBJ1-6	NA	TGCGCCAGCAGCCAAGTGGGCCTTGGCGGGTATAATTCACCCCTCCACTTT	CASSQVGLGGYNSPLHF
TRBV20-1	few	13	TRBJ2-7	NA	TGCAGTGCCGGTGGGGACGGGTCCTACGAGCAGTACTTC	CSAGGDGSYEQYF
TRBV20-1	NA	13	TRBJ1-2	NA	TGCAGTGCTCCCCAAGCGGGGCCTTATGGCTACACCTTC	CSAPQAGPYGYTF
TRBV7-6	once	14	TRBJ2-7	NA	TGTGCCAGCAGCCCCTTCGGAGCGAACTACGAGCAGTACTTC	CASSPFGANYEQYF
TRBV12-3/TRBV12-4	few	15	TRBJ1-2	NA	TGTGCCAGCAGTCCTCGGGCCGAAAGTAACTATGGCTACACCTTC	CASSPRAESNYGYTF
TRBV29-1	NA	12	TRBJ2-7	NA	TGCAGCGTTCCAGGAGTGGGCTACGAGCAGTACTTC	CSVPGVGYEQYF
TRBV6-2/TRBV6-3	NA	13	TRBJ2-7	NA	TGTGCCAGCACCATTACAGGGTCGGGGGAGCAGTACTTC	CASTITGSGEQYF
TRBV6-5	once	14	TRBJ2-7	TRBD1	TGTGCCAGCAGCCCGACAGGGGTGAACTACGAGCAGTACTTC	CASSPTGVNYEQYF
TRBV7-2	few	14	TRBJ2-5	NA	TGTGCCAGCAGCTTAGCGAGCCACCAAGAGACCCAGTACTTC	CASSLASHQETQYF
TRBV10-3	few	14	TRBJ1-2	NA	TGTGCCATCAGTGAGTCAACCCAGAACTATGGCTACACCTTC	CAISESTQNYGYTF
TRBV6-5	NA	14	TRBJ2-3	NA	TGTGCCAGCAGTCTGGGGGACCGCACAGATACGCAGTATTTT	CASSLGDRTDTQYF
TRBV5-1	NA	14	TRBJ2-1	NA	TGCGCCGGCAGCTTGGCTGGGACGGACAATGAGCAGTTCTTC	CAGSLAGTDNEQFF
TRBV6-2/TRBV6-3	NA	15	TRBJ2-3	TRBD2	TGTGCCAGCAGTTACTCGTCAGGGAGGGCAGATACGCAGTATTTT	CASSYSSGRADTQYF
TRBV7-2	few	14	TRBJ1-2	NA	TGTGCCAGCAGCCCCGGCAGGGAGAGCTATGGCTACACCTTC	CASSPGRESYGYTF
TRBV4-2	once	15	TRBJ2-3	NA	TGTGCCAGCAGCCAAGACCCCTTGGGTCAAGATACGCAGTATTTT	CASSQDPLGQDTQYF
TRBV20-1	NA	12	TRBJ2-5	NA	TGCAGTGCTAGAGAGGCCCGAGAGACCCAGTACTTC	CSAREARETQYF
TRBV5-1	NA	15	TRBJ1-1	TRBD1	TGCGCCAGCAGCCTCCGGGGAGGGGGCCGGACTGAAGCTTTCTTT	CASSLRGGGRTEAFF
TRBV6-2/TRBV6-3	NA	13	TRBJ2-2	NA	TGTGCCAGCAGTTACTTCTACAGCGGGGAGCTGTTTTTT	CASSYFYSGELFF
TRBV28	NA	13	TRBJ2-5	TRBD1	TGTGCCAGCAGGGCTACAGGGGGCTGGACCCAGTACTTC	CASRATGGWTQYF
TRBV6-5	NA	18	TRBJ1-2	NA	TGTGCCAGCAGTTACTCGGGCGGTTTCAGACTGATATCATATGGCTACACCTTC	CASSYSGGFRLISYGYTF
TRBV20-1	NA	17	TRBJ1-6	TRBD1	TGCAGTGCTAGAGATGGCGCGCGGACAGGGGGGAGTTCACCCCTCCACTTT	CSARDGARTGGSSPLHF
TRBV7-2	NA	12	TRBJ2-7	NA	TGTGCCAGCAGCTTACCTACTAGCGAGCAGTACTTC	CASSLPTSEQYF
TRBV13	few	12	TRBJ1-5	NA	TGTGCCAGCAGCTTAGGGATTCAGCCCCAGCATTTT	CASSLGIQPQHF
TRBV20-1	NA	13	TRBJ1-5	NA	TGCAGTGCTAGGAAAGGGGGCAATCAGCCCCAGCATTTT	CSARKGGNQPQHF
TRBV4-2	once	13	TRBJ2-5	NA	TGTGCCAGCAGCCAAATATCCACCGAGACCCAGTACTTC	CASSQISTETQYF
TRBV7-3	NA	14	TRBJ2-7	TRBD1	TGTGCCAGCAGCCCTAACAGGGGAGACTACGAGCAGTACTTC	CASSPNRGDYEQYF
TRBV6-4	NA	13	TRBJ2-7	TRBD2	TGTGCCAGCAAGGGACTAGCGGACCACGAGCAGTACTTC	CASKGLADHEQYF
TRBV6-2/TRBV6-3	NA	13	TRBJ2-7	NA	TGTGCCAGCAGTTGGGCGGACTCCTACGAGCAGTACTTC	CASSWADSYEQYF
TRBV12-3/TRBV12-4	NA	15	TRBJ2-7	TRBD1	TGTGCCAGCACCCCCTTTGGGACAGGCCAGGAGGAGCAGTACTTC	CASTPFGTGQEEQYF